This section outlines one T cell receptor (beta chain) sequence together with its context. Its antigen is still unknown. CDR1 is LNHDA and CDR2 is SQIVND in the germline V gene (reference sequence). V was cut by 5 bases and J by 3 bases, with 15 bases left in between. The CDR3 is made up of 15 amino acids. This sample stems from a study of cytomegalovirus exposure and HLA in healthy donors. Study results and caveats: Indistinguishable V segments such as TRBV6-2 and TRBV6-3 were excluded.

Researchers ran the PCR with 60 Vbeta and 13 Jbeta primers. TCRdb's table, derived via immunoSEQ multiplex PCR, lists solely in-frame clones and lacks some. Of roughly 80,000 clones in the sample, roughly two thirds were seen once. The TCR comes from a man aged 60-69 years in good health and CMV-seropositive. The chain couples TRBV19 to TRBJ2-3; D remains unclear. Input material: PBMCs. CDR3 region: CASSPRLIITDTQYF. The CDR3 DNA follows: TGTGCCAGTAGTCCTCGACTGATTATAACAGATACGCAGTATTTT.